Reported below is one TCR beta chain. The data originate from a study of blood T cell repertoires in COVID-19. In the original processing: Reference gene primer amplification gave estimated nucleated cell counts. Assay used: immunoSEQ multiplex PCR; TCRdb lists only in-frame clones, some missing. Clonal size and the V and J genes are those of that table, whereas D and trimming came from the DNA. The repertoire includes a few hundred thousand clones, more than 80% of them detected once, and over 1% sits in the top ten. The V gene's germline CDR1 is SGHNT and CDR2 YYREEE (reference sequence). This CDR3 is built from 13 residues. With V trimmed by 4 bases and J by 6 bases, 4 bases remained unmatched.

The chain has TRBV5-4 and TRBJ1-5, with 7 bases matching TRBD1. Sequencing input: peripheral blood. The source is a man aged 40-50 years with acute or convalescent COVID-19. The CDR3 is CASSTDRAQPQHF. In DNA form, the CDR3 reads TGTGCCAGCAGCACCGACAGGGCTCAGCCCCAGCATTTT.